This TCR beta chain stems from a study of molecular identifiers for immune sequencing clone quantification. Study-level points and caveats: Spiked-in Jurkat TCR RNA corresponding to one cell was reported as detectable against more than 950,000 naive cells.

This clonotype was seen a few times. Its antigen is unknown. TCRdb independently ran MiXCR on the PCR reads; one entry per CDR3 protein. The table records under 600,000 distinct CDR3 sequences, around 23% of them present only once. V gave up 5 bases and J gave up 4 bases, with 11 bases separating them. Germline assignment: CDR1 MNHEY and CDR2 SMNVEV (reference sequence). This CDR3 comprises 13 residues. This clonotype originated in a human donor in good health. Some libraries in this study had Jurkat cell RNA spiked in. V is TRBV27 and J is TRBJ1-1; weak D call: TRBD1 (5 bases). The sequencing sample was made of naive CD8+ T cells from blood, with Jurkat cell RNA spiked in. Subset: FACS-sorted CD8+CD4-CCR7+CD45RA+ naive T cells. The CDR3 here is CASSKGLVTEAFF. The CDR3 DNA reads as TGTGCCAGCAGTAAGGGGTTAGTCACTGAAGCTTTCTTT.